One sample yielded the 20 T cell receptor beta chains listed below, sequenced in a study of OX40 agonist ivuxolimab in advanced cancers. The repertoire was sequenced with immunoSEQ multiplex PCR; TCRdb's copy has only in-frame clones and lacks some. The sample has 40,000 to 50,000 clones, more than 75% seen once. The sample consisted of CD4+ or CD8+ T cells sorted from blood, taken in a trial of the OX40 agonist ivuxolimab. These TCRs come from an adult with an advanced solid tumor such as melanoma, head and neck, liver or kidney cancer.

This chain connects TRBV4-1 to TRBJ2-2, with unresolved D. V gave up 0 bases and J gave up 7 bases, with 9 bases separating them. The CDR3 consists of 14 residues. Germline assignment: CDR1 MGHRA and CDR2 YSYEKL. CDR3 nucleotides: TGCGCCAGCAGCCAAGAGGCATCGGGCGGGGAGCTGTTTTTT. Amino acids: CASSQEASGGELFF.

The V and J genes are TRBV6-1 and TRBJ1-1, with 8 nucleotides matching TRBD1. The germline CDR1 and CDR2 sequences are MNHNS and SASEGT. This CDR3 comprises 13 residues. Trimming removed 5 bases from V and 3 bases from J; junction bases left unmatched: 2. The CDR3 DNA reads TGTGCCAGCAGTTTGGACAGGGACACTGAAGCTTTCTTT. Protein: CASSLDRDTEAFF.

V and J are TRBV18 and TRBJ2-7; tentatively, D is TRBD2 (6 bases). Trimming cost V 3 bases and J 4 bases, with 13 bases left between them. Germline loops: CDR1 KGHSH, CDR2 LQKENI. CDR3 size: 14 residues. Here the CDR3 reads CASSPGTQTYEQYF. The CDR3 DNA sequence: TGTGCCAGCTCACCCGGGACTCAAACTTACGAGCAGTACTTC. Based on the CDR3 plus reference TRBV18 and TRBJ2-7, the full variable domain is NAGVMQNPRHLVRRRGQEARLRCSPMKGHSHVYWYRQLPEEGLKFMVYLQKENIIDESGMPKERFSAEFPKEGPSILRIQQVVRGDSAAYFCASSPGTQTYEQYFGPGTRLTVT.

This clone was found once. This chain uses TRBV5-4 with TRBJ2-1; 10 bases are shared with TRBD2. The trim removed 4 bases at V and 8 bases at J, leaving 12 bases unmatched. Germline V CDR1 and CDR2: SGHNT, YYREEE (reference sequence). The CDR3 loop spans 16 amino acids. The CDR3 DNA reads TGTGCCAGCAGCCCCTACGGACTAGCGGCCCGGGATGAGCAGTTCTTC. Amino acid sequence: CASSPYGLAARDEQFF.

The rearrangement joins TRBV2 to TRBJ2-5; D gene uncertain. CDR1 is SNHLY and CDR2 is FYNNEI in the germline V gene. The CDR3 loop spans 12 amino acids. The V end lost 4 bases, the J end lost 3 bases, and 6 bases lay between the germline ends. CDR3 sequence reads: CASSVLKETQYF. CDR3 bases: TGTGCCAGCAGTGTTCTAAAAGAGACCCAGTACTTC.

J is TRBJ2-7 and V is TRBV7-2; 7 bases agree with TRBD1. CDR1 and CDR2 from the germline V gene are SGHTA and FQGNSA. V trimming: 1 base; J trimming: 3 bases; junction bases outside the gene matches: 3. The CDR3 is 14 amino acids. The CDR3 loop is CASSLGQGNYEQYF. In DNA, the CDR3 is TGTGCCAGCAGCTTAGGACAGGGTAACTACGAGCAGTACTTC.

The CDR3 region is CSVRGRAEQYF. CDR3 nucleotides: TGCAGCGTCCGGGGGCGGGCCGAGCAGTACTTC. This chain connects TRBV29-1 to TRBJ2-7; D possibly matches TRBD1 or TRBD2 (6 bases each). CDR3 size: 11 residues. V shed 6 bases and J shed 6 bases, with 12 bases lying between them. Germline CDR1 is SQVTM and CDR2 is ANQGSEA.

This chain links TRBV15 with TRBJ2-4; 7 bases match TRBD1. CDR3 length: 17 residues. Losses at the gene ends were 0 bases for V and 6 bases for J; bases not matched to a gene: 11. The germline CDR1 and CDR2 sequences are LNHNV and YYDKDF (reference sequence). This CDR3 reads CATSRETGTATANIQYF. The CDR3, as DNA: TGTGCCACCAGCAGAGAAACCGGGACAGCAACAGCAAACATTCAGTACTTC.

The V call is TRBV7-9, the J call TRBJ2-1; TRBD1 aligns across 9 bases. The V gene end was trimmed by 5 bases and the J gene end by 7 bases; junction bases not matched to a gene: 3. Germline V CDR1 and CDR2: SEHNR, FQNEAQ (reference sequence). The CDR3 has 13 amino acids. In DNA, the CDR3 is TGTGCCAGCAGCACACAGGGGGCGAATGAGCAGTTCTTC. This encodes CASSTQGANEQFF.

This clone showed up just once. The chain uses TRBV10-3 and TRBJ2-1; TRBD1 aligns across 8 bases. This CDR3 contains 15 residues. Trimming removed 0 bases from V and 5 bases from J; junction bases left unmatched: 3. Germline V CDR1 and CDR2: ENHRY, SYGVKD. Here the CDR3 reads CAISESGQDDNEQFF. CDR3 coding DNA: TGTGCCATCAGTGAGTCGGGACAGGACGACAATGAGCAGTTCTTC.

This chain joins TRBV7-3 and TRBJ2-2; no firm D call. Trimming took 2 bases from V and 7 from J, leaving 5 bases between them. Germline loops: CDR1 SGHTA, CDR2 FQGTGA. The CDR3 has 12 amino acids. CDR3: CASSLSSGELFF. In nucleotides, the CDR3 is TGTGCCAGCAGCTTATCCAGCGGGGAGCTGTTTTTT.

This clone was counted a single time. The V call is TRBV5-5, the J call TRBJ2-5; TRBD1 is a possible D gene (6 bases). This CDR3 contains 14 residues. Germline lookup yields CDR1 SGHKS and CDR2 YYEKEE (reference sequence). Trimming shortened V by 0 bases and J by 2 bases, and 8 bases separated the two germline ends. CDR3 bases: TGTGCCAGCAGCTTGGTGAGGGGGCAAGAGACCCAGTACTTC. As protein: CASSLVRGQETQYF. Using reference TRBV5-5 and TRBJ2-5 for the parts outside the CDR3, the full variable domain is DAGVTQSPTHLIKTRGQQVTLRCSPISGHKSVSWYQQVLGQGPQFIFQYYEKEERGRGNFPDRFSARQFPNYSSELNVNALLLGDSALYLCASSLVRGQETQYFGPGTRLLVL.

The chain joins TRBV2 to TRBJ2-5; TRBD2 is a possible D gene (6 bases). Germline V gives CDR1 SNHLY, CDR2 FYNNEI. The V gene lost 8 bases and the J gene lost 1 base, with 14 bases spanning the gap. The CDR3 covers 14 residues. This chain's CDR3 is CASGYRRGQETQYF. The CDR3 nucleotides are TGTGCCAGCGGATATCGGAGGGGCCAAGAGACCCAGTACTTC. Full variable domain (rest looked up from reference TRBV2 and TRBJ2-5): EPEVTQTPSHQVTQMGQEVILRCVPISNHLYFYWYRQILGQKVEFLVSFYNNEISEKSEIFDDQFSVERPDGSNFTLKIRSTKLEDSAMYFCASGYRRGQETQYFGPGTRLLVL.

The CDR3 DNA reads as TGTGCCAGCAGCGCCGGGACAGGGGGATTGGATACGCAGTATTTT. It codes for CASSAGTGGLDTQYF. The rearrangement joins TRBV7-2 to TRBJ2-3, with TRBD1 matching over 11 bases. Unmatched junction bases numbered 7, after V lost 5 bases and J lost 6 bases. The CDR3 is made up of 15 amino acids. CDR1 SGHTA and CDR2 FQGNSA come from the germline V gene.

V usage is TRBV4-2 and J usage is TRBJ2-5; possibly TRBD2 for D (6 bases). V was trimmed by 1 base and J by 4 bases, leaving 10 bases between them. CDR3 size: 14 residues. Germline assignment: CDR1 LGHNA and CDR2 YNFKEQ. The CDR3 region has the DNA TGTGCCAGCAGCCAAGGACTAGTCGCAGAGACCCAGTACTTC. Its translation: CASSQGLVAETQYF.

The chain joins TRBV27 to TRBJ2-3, with 8 bases that match TRBD2. V shed 6 bases, J shed 1 base, and the junction held 6 bases outside the gene matches. Germline assignment: CDR1 MNHEY and CDR2 SMNVEV (reference sequence). CDR3 length equals 15 residues. CDR3 residues: CASRTGGAGTDTQYF. The CDR3 DNA reads as TGTGCCAGCAGAACCGGGGGGGCGGGCACAGATACGCAGTATTTT.

The gene calls are TRBV28 and TRBJ1-1; a possible D gene is TRBD1 (5 bases). The CDR3 loop spans 15 amino acids. Looked up from germline, CDR1 is MDHEN and CDR2 is SYDVKM. The V gene lost 5 bases and the J gene lost 4 bases, with 17 bases spanning the gap. DNA for the CDR3: TGTGCCAGCAGTCCACTCCAACAGGAGGTCACTGAAGCTTTCTTT. Its translation is CASSPLQQEVTEAFF.

The V and J genes are TRBV6-5 and TRBJ2-5; 7 bases agree with TRBD2. The CDR3 is 15 residues long. V was clipped by 8 bases and J by 5 bases; unmatched bases: 14. Germline V gives CDR1 MNHEY, CDR2 SVGAGI. The CDR3, as DNA: TGTGCCAGCGGTGGGCCGGGGCGGGGAGGGGAGACCCAGTACTTC. This encodes CASGGPGRGGETQYF.

The chain combines TRBV6-4 with TRBJ2-1; the match to TRBD2 covers 7 bases. V dropped 5 bases and J dropped 10; count of bases not matched to a gene: 8. CDR3 length: 13 amino acids. Germline V CDR1 and CDR2: MRHNA, SNTAGT. Here the CDR3 DNA reads TGTGCCAGCAGTCTGACCCCGGGGGGAGAGCAGTTCTTC. It is translated as CASSLTPGGEQFF.

The rearrangement joins TRBV13 to TRBJ1-6; unclear D gene. The length of the CDR3 is 15 residues. From germline, CDR1 is PRHDT and CDR2 FYEKMQ (reference sequence). Trimming removed 1 base from V and 5 bases from J, with 9 bases in between. DNA for the CDR3: TGTGCCAGCAGCTTAGTCTCACAGAATAATTCACCCCTCCACTTT. Translated, it gives CASSLVSQNNSPLHF.